This record looks at one TCR beta chain sequence and its context. This sample was included in a study of technical replicates of blood from a few donors. Libraries were prepared by immunoSEQ multiplex PCR; TCRdb keeps only in-frame clonotypes and omits some of them. The data contain under 85,000 clones, around 97% of them singletons. The CDR3 has 13 amino acids. The V end was cut by 9 bases, the J end by 2 bases, with 12 bases between. CDR1 and CDR2 from the germline V gene are SNHLY and FYNNEI. This clonotype originated in a human donor in good health. The source material was T cells isolated from PBMCs. This chain connects TRBV2 to TRBJ2-3, with a tentative D call TRBD1 (5 bases). The CDR3 DNA sequence: TGTGCCAGGGAAGACAGACTCACAGATACGCAGTATTTT. It specifies CAREDRLTDTQYF.